This T cell receptor (beta chain) was obtained from a study of T-cell reconstitution after alpha-beta-depleted transplantation in children. This CDR3 has 13 amino acids. Germline CDR1 and CDR2: SNHLY and FYNNEI. V was trimmed by 7 bases and J by 6 bases, leaving 15 bases between them. Concerning this clonotype: The antigen remains undetermined.

Study results and limitations: The study reportedly traced alpha-beta T cells about two months after transplant to several hundred expanded graft clones. Surviving recipient T cells and thymic progenitors underlay high day-60 TCRbeta diversity in some patients. T-cell numbers and diversity, one year after transplant, stemmed largely from T cells that were newly produced.

This sample's TCRbeta library carried unique molecular identifier barcodes. TCRdb re-analysed the PCR reads in MiXCR, keeping a single row per CDR3 protein. Of fewer than 500,000 distinct CDR3 sequences in the sample, roughly 43% were seen once. The receptor comes from a girl aged 2 to 9 with aplastic anemia, due to receive a stem cell transplant. V usage is TRBV2 and J usage is TRBJ1-1, with D possibly being TRBD1 (5 bases). This specimen was PBMCs, taken before TCRalphabeta/CD19-depleted stem cell transplant. The CDR3 loop is CASTSTEQSEAFF. As DNA, the CDR3 is TGTGCCAGCACGTCGACAGAGCAGTCTGAAGCTTTCTTT.